This T cell receptor (beta chain) was identified during a study of blood T cell repertoires in COVID-19. Study summary: Sources were T cells, B-cell-depleted T cells, or PBMCs; the material itself was cDNA or gDNA.

Sequencing was performed with immunoSEQ multiplex PCR; in TCRdb, only in-frame clones are kept and a portion is missing. The table lists some 200,000 clones, approximately 81% of them singletons. The CDR3 has 15 amino acids. The germline V gene encodes CDR1 SGHRS and CDR2 YFSETQ. J lost 2 bases, V lost 4 bases, and 5 bases had no gene match. Sequencing was done on a sample of peripheral blood. The chain carries TRBV5-1 and TRBJ2-3; 9 bases fit TRBD1. This sequence originates from a woman at least 80 years old with active or convalescent COVID-19. DNA of the CDR3: TGCGCCAGCAGCAAACAGGGGGCGACCACAGATACGCAGTATTTT. This gives the protein CASSKQGATTDTQYF.